This TCR beta chain is drawn from a study of control samples from healthy donors and cancer patients. The CDR3 is 15 residues long. Per the germline V gene, CDR1 is MGHRA and CDR2 is YSYEKL. J lost 1 base, V lost 0 bases, and 3 bases had no gene match. Measured with immunoSEQ multiplex PCR; TCRdb has only the in-frame clones, and not every one. The table has around 74,000 clones, roughly 92% seen once. The sequenced sample was blood. The receptor's source is a woman aged 55-70 years in good health. The V and J genes are TRBV4-1 and TRBJ2-7, with 7 bases matching TRBD1. CDR3 amino acids: CASSQDVQGSYEQYF. CDR3 DNA sequence: TGCGCCAGCAGCCAAGATGTACAGGGGTCCTACGAGCAGTACTTC.